The 7 T cell receptor beta chains below were found in one sample sequenced in a study of vaccination and CD4 T cells after COVID-19. Documented treatment: approximately nine-day PBMC culture with coronavirus spike peptide pools or control peptides (ViraFEST assay). These receptors are not linked to any known antigen. With the Oncomine TCR Beta short-read assay, DNA from cultured CD4+ T cells was sequenced. TCRdb passed the PCR reads through MiXCR, listing each CDR3 protein once. Here the sample spans about 11,000 distinct CDR3 sequences, around 59% being singletons. Sequencing was done on a sample of CD4+ T cells from blood, cultured in vitro. Receptors originate from a human donor who had recovered from COVID-19.

The J gene is TRBJ2-7, the V gene TRBV5-4; 9 nucleotides align to TRBD2. The CDR3 length is 17 residues. Per the germline V gene, CDR1 is SGHNT and CDR2 is YYREEE (reference sequence). Trimming removed 4 bases from V and 7 bases from J; junction bases left unmatched: 18. In nucleotides, the CDR3 is TGTGCCAGCAGCCCTAAAATGACTAGCGGCGGAGGTAGGGAGCAGTACTTC. It specifies CASSPKMTSGGGREQYF.

The chain couples TRBV12-3 or TRBV12-4 to TRBJ1-3; TRBD1 aligns across 9 bases. The CDR3 is made up of 16 amino acids. Germline trimming cut 7 bases from V and 0 bases from J; bases unmatched to any gene: 7. This CDR3 reads CASTRGTGSSGNTIYF. Here the CDR3 DNA reads TGTGCCAGCACCAGGGGGACAGGGAGCTCTGGAAACACCATATATTTT.

This chain connects TRBV27 to TRBJ2-7; maybe TRBD1 (6 bases). This CDR3 spans 14 amino acids. Trimming shortened V by 3 bases and J by 5 bases, and 14 bases separated the two germline ends. Germline lookup yields CDR1 MNHEY and CDR2 SMNVEV (reference sequence). The CDR3 nucleotides are TGTGCCAGCAGTTTCAGGGGAAGTGTCGACGAGCAGTACTTC. Translated: CASSFRGSVDEQYF.

The chain has TRBV20-1 and TRBJ2-1, with unresolved D. The germline CDR1 and CDR2 sequences are DFQATT and SNEGSKA (reference sequence). Trimming removed 6 bases from V and 4 bases from J, with 7 bases in between. The CDR3 covers 11 residues. The CDR3 DNA is TGCAGTGCCGGACGGTACAATGAGCAGTTCTTC. It encodes CSAGRYNEQFF.

The rearrangement links TRBV6-5 to TRBJ2-7; D not certain. Germline V CDR1 and CDR2: MNHEY, SVGAGI. V lost 0 bases to trimming and J lost 0 bases, with 6 bases between them. This CDR3 spans 14 amino acids. DNA for the CDR3: TGTGCCAGCAGTTACTCGGAGTACTCCTACGAGCAGTACTTC. Encoded protein: CASSYSEYSYEQYF.

The V and J genes are TRBV5-1 and TRBJ1-4, with a tentative D call TRBD1 (5 bases). V lost 0 bases to trimming and J lost 2 bases, with 11 bases between them. The CDR3 covers 16 residues. Germline CDR1 is SGHRS and CDR2 is YFSETQ. CDR3 residues: CASSLARVGTNEKLFF. CDR3 in DNA: TGCGCCAGCAGCTTGGCCAGGGTGGGCACTAATGAAAAACTGTTTTTT.

The chain links TRBV2 to TRBJ1-2; the D is unclear. The germline gives CDR1 SNHLY, CDR2 FYNNEI. V was pared by 6 bases and J by 4 bases, with 12 bases between. The CDR3 is 13 amino acids. CDR3 protein: CASRDLDIYGYTF. CDR3 sequence (DNA): TGTGCCAGCAGGGACTTAGACATCTATGGCTACACCTTC.